Presented here are 2 T cell receptor beta chains from one specimen sequenced in a study of cytomegalovirus exposure and HLA in healthy donors. Primers for the PCR totalled 60 Vbeta and 13 Jbeta. The assay was immunoSEQ multiplex PCR, and TCRdb's table has in-frame clones only and misses some. The sample lists about 61,000 clones, 89% occurring once. Material for sequencing was PBMCs. Receptors originate from a man aged 25-40 years in good health and CMV-seropositive.

The chain employs TRBV18 and TRBJ2-2; the match to TRBD2 covers 14 bases. This CDR3 spans 19 amino acids. Germline lookup yields CDR1 KGHSH and CDR2 LQKENI. Trimming cost V 2 bases and J 6 bases; bases outside gene matches: 11. CDR3 sequence (DNA): TGTGCCAGCTCACCATTGTCGGGACTAGCGGGAGAAAGATCCGGGGAGCTGTTTTTT. The encoded protein is CASSPLSGLAGERSGELFF.

V usage is TRBV7-9 and J usage is TRBJ1-2; TRBD1 aligns across 9 bases. The CDR3 spans 12 residues. CDR1 is SEHNR, CDR2 FQNEAQ, per germline (reference sequence). The J segment lost 8 bases and the V segment lost 5 bases, leaving 3 bases of the junction unmatched. The DNA of the CDR3 is TGTGCCAGCAGCCACAGGGGGCGAGGCTACACCTTC. Encoded protein: CASSHRGRGYTF.